This is a list of T cell receptor beta chains from one sample in a study of blood T cells in healthy people across ages. TCRdb recomputed calls from the 5' RACE reads with MiXCR, one row per CDR3 protein. This sample has approximately 850,000 distinct CDR3 sequences, with more than 45% found just once. Sequencing was performed on blood. These receptors were collected from a man aged 30 to 45 in good health. Both conserved end residues are part of each CDR3. Each record gives: V gene, D gene, clone size, CDR3 length, J gene, CDR3 DNA, CDR3 protein. The D gene is left open where the match is weak. Not all rows give a size; the values are once, few, many and, for expanded clones, a class.

>TRBV10-3|TRBD2|-|15|TRBJ2-1
TGTGCCAGCGACGACGGGACTAGCGGGTACAATGAGCAGTTCTTC
CASDDGTSGYNEQFF
>TRBV7-2|-|-|14|TRBJ2-5
TGTGCCAGCAGCTTGGGACAGCGGGGGAAGACCCAGTACTTC
CASSLGQRGKTQYF
>TRBV5-1|-|-|16|TRBJ2-3
TGCGCCAGCAGCTTGGGACCCTCCTGGGAGACAGATACGCAGTATTTT
CASSLGPSWETDTQYF
>TRBV6-5|-|-|13|TRBJ2-7
TGTGCCTCCAGGGCGACAGCTTCCTACGAGCAGTACTTC
CASRATASYEQYF
>TRBV20-1|-|-|15|TRBJ1-6
TGCAGTGCTAGTTTTAGGGGGACTGAGAATTCACCCCTCCACTTT
CSASFRGTENSPLHF
>TRBV9|-|-|18|TRBJ2-1
TGTGCCAGCAGCGTGGTGGGTCGCGGCAGTCTGTCATACAATGAGCAGTTCTTC
CASSVVGRGSLSYNEQFF
>TRBV5-1|-|few|16|TRBJ2-7
TGCGCCAGCAGCTTGGGATCACCCAGACTCTCCTACGAGCAGTACTTC
CASSLGSPRLSYEQYF
>TRBV4-2|TRBD2|few|16|TRBJ2-5
TGTGCCAGCAGCCAAGAGCAAGCGGGGGGGCCGAGGACCCAGTACTTC
CASSQEQAGGPRTQYF
>TRBV7-2|TRBD2|-|16|TRBJ2-4
TGTGCCAGCAGCTTGACTAGCGGGAGGGCCAAAAACATTCAGTACTTC
CASSLTSGRAKNIQYF
>TRBV29-1|-|-|11|TRBJ2-5
TGCAGCGTTGAGACTCAGGGGACGCGGTACTTC
CSVETQGTRYF
>TRBV29-1|-|-|14|TRBJ2-1
TGCAGCGCCCTGGGTGGGGGGAGCGACAATGAGCAGTTCTTC
CSALGGGSDNEQFF